This T cell receptor beta chain was captured by sequencing in a study of T cell responses to AZD1222 COVID-19 vaccine. Some clones are missing from TCRdb's copy, which holds only in-frame ones; the method was immunoSEQ multiplex PCR. The sample has roughly 77,000 clones; 88% are singletons. CDR3 size: 16 residues. With 6 bases removed from V and 1 base from J, the gap between germline ends came to 17 bases. Germline V gene sequence: CDR1 MNHEY, CDR2 SMNVEV (reference sequence). The study's findings and limits: The study found Spike-specific TCR breadth and depth rose after two AZD1222 doses.

Note on this clone: Its cognate antigen is unknown.

This sequence originates from an adult in good health. This chain connects TRBV27 to TRBJ2-3, with a tentative D call TRBD1 (6 bases). Sequenced material: peripheral blood, taken on day 0 of MenACWY control vaccination. The CDR3 reads CASSVWGLQRTDTQYF. The CDR3 DNA follows: TGTGCCAGCAGCGTTTGGGGGCTGCAGCGCACAGATACGCAGTATTTT.